This TCR beta chain came from a study of blood T cell repertoires in COVID-19. Trimming shortened V by 4 bases and J by 2 bases, and 10 bases separated the two germline ends. The CDR3 has 14 amino acids. Germline CDR1 and CDR2: SGDLS and YYNGEE. The method was immunoSEQ multiplex PCR; TCRdb's version includes in-frame clones alone and lacks a portion of them. The sample shows a few hundred thousand clones, around 80% of them seen only once. J is TRBJ1-5 and V is TRBV9; D possibly corresponds to TRBD1 (5 bases). The sequencing input was PBMCs or T cells enriched from blood (not recorded which). This receptor was obtained from a middle-aged woman with acute COVID-19. The CDR3 DNA is TGTGCCAGCAGCACCGGAGGGGGCAATCAGCCCCAGCATTTT. It is translated as CASSTGGGNQPQHF.